The 8 T cell receptor beta chains reported below all come from one sample, sequenced in a study of molecular identifiers for immune sequencing clone quantification. In TCRdb, the PCR reads were re-called with MiXCR into one record per CDR3 protein. The sample comprises about 300,000 distinct CDR3 sequences, about a fifth of which are singletons, and under 0.95% rests with the top ten. The specimen sequenced was naive CD8+ T cells from blood, with Jurkat cell RNA spiked in. Subset given: FACS-sorted CD8+CD4-CCR7+CD45RA+ naive T cells. The receptor set was obtained from a human donor in good health. Some libraries in this study had Jurkat cell RNA spiked in.

Regarding this clonotype: A much larger clone lies one base from this, so it may be a read error. V usage is TRBV27 and J usage is TRBJ2-5; 12 positions match TRBD2. CDR3 size: 17 residues. V lost 11 bases to trimming and J lost 4 bases; unmatched junction nucleotides: 17. Germline V gene lookup returns CDR1 MNHEY and CDR2 SMNVEV (reference sequence). CDR3 amino acids: CASTASGGARPGETQYF. The DNA of the CDR3 is TGTGCCTCCACGGCTAGCGGGGGGGCACGGCCTGGAGAGACCCAGTACTTC.

This clonotype was detected a few times. The chain recombines TRBV30 with TRBJ2-3; D remains ambiguous. Germline V CDR1 and CDR2: GTSNPN, SVGIG (reference sequence). The V end was cut by 0 bases, the J end by 3 bases, with 7 bases between. The CDR3 length is 13 residues. The CDR3 sequence is CAWSVVRTDTQYF. As DNA, the CDR3 is TGTGCCTGGAGTGTTGTTAGAACAGATACGCAGTATTTT.

The chain couples TRBV27 to TRBJ2-3; 7 nucleotides line up with TRBD1. The junction had 14 bases not matched to a gene; V was cut back by 5 bases and J by 0 bases. CDR3 length: 18 residues. Per the germline V gene, CDR1 is MNHEY and CDR2 is SMNVEV (reference sequence). CDR3 region: CASSPIQGSRLSTDTQYF. The DNA of the CDR3 is TGTGCCAGCAGTCCAATACAGGGGTCCAGACTAAGCACAGATACGCAGTATTTT.

The table lists this clonotype with a count of one. A much larger clone differs by one base, so this may be a read error. The chain carries TRBV29-1 and TRBJ1-1, with a tentative D call TRBD1 (5 bases). This CDR3 has 11 amino acids. CDR1 SQVTM and CDR2 ANQGSEA come from the germline V gene. Trimming took 4 bases from V and 12 from J, leaving 15 bases between them. CDR3 in amino acids: CSVAGRGVPFF. CDR3 in DNA: TGCAGCGTTGCGGGACGGGGGGTTCCTTTCTTT.

This clonotype was counted between two and nine times. The chain's CDR3 is CASSELLSTSMFEQYF. The CDR3 DNA follows: TGCGCCAGCAGTGAGCTTCTTTCCACCTCTATGTTCGAGCAGTACTTC. This chain links TRBV10-1 with TRBJ2-7; D remains ambiguous. V lost 2 bases, J lost 6 bases, and 20 bases lay in between. The germline V gene encodes CDR1 WNHNN and CDR2 SYGVQD (reference sequence). This CDR3 has 16 amino acids.

In regard to this clonotype: This may be a read error, as it is one base from a much larger clone. The V gene is TRBV11-2, the J gene TRBJ2-3; unclear D gene. The length of the CDR3 is 14 residues. Germline lookup yields CDR1 SGHAT and CDR2 FQNNGV. Trimming removed 8 bases from V and 2 bases from J, with 14 bases in between. CDR3: CASGRSTDTDTQYF. The DNA of the CDR3 is TGTGCCAGCGGCCGGAGTACCGACACAGATACGCAGTATTTT. Looking up the rest from reference TRBV11-2 and TRBJ2-3 gives the full variable domain: EAGVAQSPRYKIIEKRQSVAFWCNPISGHATLYWYQQILGQGPKLLIQFQNNGVVDDSQLPKDRFSAERLKGVDSTLKIQPAKLEDSAVYLCASGRSTDTDTQYFGPGTRLTVL.

Turning to this clonotype: One end of the junction varies from germline; a read error may be responsible. The chain has TRBV19 and TRBJ2-1, with TRBD2 matching 11 bases. The CDR3 covers 15 residues. From germline, CDR1 is LNHDA and CDR2 SQIVND (reference sequence). The CDR3: CASSHGTSGHNEQIF. DNA for the CDR3: TGTGCCAGTAGTCACGGGACTAGCGGACACAATGAGCAGATCTTC. The full variable domain, in which reference TRBV19 and TRBJ2-1 provide the parts outside the CDR3, is DGGITQSPKYLFRKEGQNVTLSCEQNLNHDAMYWYRQDPGQGLRLIYYSQIVNDFQKGDIAEGYSVSREKKESFPLTVTSAQKNPTAFYLCASSHGTSGHNEQIFGPGTRLTVL.

This clonotype was counted ten times or more. V is TRBV20-1 and J is TRBJ2-4; 7 bases fit TRBD1. V lost 2 bases, J lost 4 bases, and 5 bases stayed unmatched. Germline-derived CDR1 and CDR2 are DFQATT and SNEGSKA (reference sequence). The CDR3 is made up of 14 amino acids. The CDR3 here is CSARFGQVKNIQYF. The DNA for the CDR3 is TGCAGTGCTAGATTCGGACAGGTTAAAAACATTCAGTACTTC.